The 30 T cell receptor beta chains reported below all come from one sample, sequenced in a study of OX40 agonist ivuxolimab in advanced cancers. Produced via immunoSEQ multiplex PCR; TCRdb's table is partial and in-frame only. The table lists 43,000 or so clones, 70% to 90% of them singletons. Sequenced here: CD4+ or CD8+ T cells sorted from blood, sampled in a trial of the OX40 agonist ivuxolimab. These receptors originate from an adult with an advanced solid tumor such as melanoma, head and neck, liver or kidney cancer.

This chain connects TRBV2 to TRBJ1-1, with a weak D call TRBD1 (6 bases). This CDR3 is built from 14 residues. CDR1 is SNHLY, CDR2 FYNNEI, per germline. Trimming took 7 bases from V and 1 from J, leaving 13 bases between them. The CDR3 here is CASIYRVRNTEAFF. In DNA, the CDR3 is TGTGCCAGCATTTACAGGGTGAGGAACACTGAAGCTTTCTTT.

The gene calls are TRBV27 and TRBJ1-1, with D possibly being TRBD1 (5 bases). The CDR3 loop spans 15 amino acids. The ends were cut back, 3 bases at V and 4 bases at J, with 15 bases in the middle. Germline V gene lookup returns CDR1 MNHEY and CDR2 SMNVEV (reference sequence). The CDR3 loop reads CASSLSKSQGTEAFF. The CDR3 DNA reads as TGTGCCAGCAGTTTGTCGAAATCGCAGGGCACTGAAGCTTTCTTT.

This chain connects TRBV14 to TRBJ2-7; D might be TRBD1 or TRBD2, each matching 5 bases. The CDR3 is 16 residues long. Looked up from germline, CDR1 is SGHDN and CDR2 is FVKESK. V was cut by 1 base and J by 6 bases, with 19 bases left in between. Written as DNA, the CDR3 is TGTGCCAGCAGCCAAGTCAACCCCGTGACGAGGGGCGAGCAGTACTTC. This encodes CASSQVNPVTRGEQYF.

V and J are TRBV27 and TRBJ2-7, with D perhaps TRBD1 (6 bases). Trimming pared 3 bases from V and 2 bases from J, leaving 8 bases between. In germline, CDR1 is MNHEY, CDR2 SMNVEV (reference sequence). The CDR3 runs 13 residues. The CDR3 coding sequence is TGTGCCAGCAGTTTCGGACAGACCTACGAGCAGTACTTC. Residues: CASSFGQTYEQYF.

V usage is TRBV19 and J usage is TRBJ2-5; D possibly corresponds to TRBD1 (6 bases). The CDR3 runs to 14 residues. Germline-derived CDR1 and CDR2 are LNHDA and SQIVND (reference sequence). Between the trimmed V and J ends, which lost 6 bases and 5 bases, there was a span of 16 bases. The CDR3 region has the DNA TGTGCCAGTAGACGGACAGTCTATGGGGAGACCCAGTACTTC. Translation: CASRRTVYGETQYF.

This clone was detected only once. The rearrangement joins TRBV7-9 to TRBJ1-2; no clear D gene. V dropped 8 bases and J dropped 4 bases, with 5 bases sitting between them. The V gene's germline CDR1 is SEHNR and CDR2 FQNEAQ (reference sequence). The CDR3 consists of 10 residues. CDR3 sequence: CASGSYGYTF. Here the CDR3 DNA reads TGTGCCAGCGGGTCCTATGGCTACACCTTC.

This chain links TRBV11-2 with TRBJ2-7; 7 bases agree with TRBD2. CDR3 length: 16 residues. Germline V CDR1 and CDR2: SGHAT, FQNNGV. The V segment lost 4 bases and the J segment 0 bases; nucleotides outside the gene matches: 9. The CDR3 spells CASSSFWGGNSYEQYF. CDR3 nucleotides: TGTGCCAGCAGCTCCTTTTGGGGGGGGAACTCCTACGAGCAGTACTTC.

V and J are TRBV7-9 and TRBJ2-7, with D hard to call. V was trimmed by 5 bases and J by 0 bases, leaving 11 bases between them. Per germline, CDR1 SEHNR and CDR2 FQNEAQ (reference sequence). The CDR3 is 14 residues long. CDR3 sequence (DNA): TGTGCCAGCAGCAACCCGGTAAGCTCCTACGAGCAGTACTTC. Amino acids: CASSNPVSSYEQYF.

This chain joins TRBV5-3 and TRBJ1-4; D perhaps matches TRBD1 (6 bases). TRBV5-3 is sorted into the ORF group, with uncertain function. The V and J ends lost 2 bases and 7 bases respectively, with 21 bases between them. The CDR3 totals 17 residues. CDR3 nucleotides: TGTGCCAGAAGCTTTAGAACTCACAGGGTAATTGGTGAAAAACTGTTTTTT. Residues: CARSFRTHRVIGEKLFF.

The genes are TRBV29-1 and TRBJ2-1, with 12 bases that match TRBD1. The CDR3 spans 16 residues. Germline V gene sequence: CDR1 SQVTM, CDR2 ANQGSEA. V shed 2 bases and J 9 bases; nucleotides not matched to a gene: 11. In DNA form, the CDR3 reads TGCAGCGTTGAAATTGTCGGGACAGGGGGCGAGGGTGAGCAGTTCTTC. Translation gives CSVEIVGTGGEGEQFF.

The sample holds one count of this clone. This chain connects TRBV28 to TRBJ1-4; 8 bases match TRBD1. Germline loops: CDR1 MDHEN, CDR2 SYDVKM. The length of the CDR3 is 14 residues. V shed 5 bases, J shed 7 bases, and the junction held 6 bases outside the gene matches. CDR3 sequence: CASSGRTGSEKLFF. The DNA for the CDR3 is TGTGCCAGCAGTGGTCGGACAGGGAGTGAAAAACTGTTTTTT.

The chain carries TRBV11-1 and TRBJ2-7, with 7 bases matching TRBD2. The CDR3 is 15 amino acids. Germline CDR1 SGHAT, CDR2 FQDESV (reference sequence). V gave up 1 base and J gave up 3 bases; unmatched junction bases: 6. The CDR3 is CASSLVVTGGYEQYF. CDR3 sequence (DNA): TGTGCCAGCAGCTTAGTGGTGACGGGAGGCTACGAGCAGTACTTC.

The CDR3 nucleotides are TGTGCCATCGGGTTTCGGACTGAAGCTTTCTTT. As protein: CAIGFRTEAFF. The chain uses TRBV6-5 and TRBJ1-1; D gene unclear. Trimming stripped 10 bases from V and 5 bases from J, with 11 bases between. Germline loops: CDR1 MNHEY, CDR2 SVGAGI. The CDR3 sequence is 11 residues long.

The chain joins TRBV6-5 to TRBJ2-7; D is tentatively TRBD1 or TRBD2 (5 bases each). V dropped 4 bases and J dropped 2 bases, with 18 bases sitting between them. Germline CDR1 and CDR2: MNHEY and SVGAGI. This CDR3 is 16 amino acids long. CDR3 coding DNA: TGTGCCAGCAGTTTGGGGTTTGGGACCACAGCCTACGAGCAGTACTTC. It codes for CASSLGFGTTAYEQYF.

This chain links TRBV11-3 with TRBJ1-2; D call uncertain. The germline CDR1 and CDR2 sequences are SGHNT and YENEEA. The CDR3 loop spans 14 amino acids. V lost 1 base and J lost 8, with 14 bases in between. The DNA for the CDR3 is TGTGCCAGCAGCTTAGTTGGGTCCTCCCGGGGCTACACCTTC. The encoded protein is CASSLVGSSRGYTF.

This chain joins TRBV6-5 and TRBJ2-2, with no clear D. Trimming cost V 0 bases and J 1 base, with 3 bases left between them. The germline CDR1 and CDR2 sequences are MNHEY and SVGAGI. The CDR3 extends over 14 amino acids. In nucleotides, the CDR3 is TGTGCCAGCAGTTACTCGGAGAACACCGGGGAGCTGTTTTTT. Its translation: CASSYSENTGELFF.

This rearrangement joins TRBV4-2 to TRBJ2-1, with D possibly TRBD1 on 5 matching bases. Trimming removed 1 base at V and 8 bases at J, with 12 bases between. Germline V lookup: CDR1 LGHNA, CDR2 YNFKEQ. This CDR3 has 14 amino acids. CDR3 residues: CASSQGVATDEQFF. The DNA for the CDR3 is TGTGCCAGCAGCCAAGGCGTGGCGACAGATGAGCAGTTCTTC.

The chain joins TRBV30 to TRBJ2-1; a weak D match, TRBD2 (5 bases). The CDR3 has 12 residues. The germline gives CDR1 GTSNPN, CDR2 SVGIG (reference sequence). V lost 2 bases and J lost 9, with 11 bases in between. The CDR3 protein is CAWSPTSAEQFF. CDR3 sequence (DNA): TGTGCCTGGAGTCCTACTAGTGCTGAGCAGTTCTTC.

The chain has TRBV7-9 and TRBJ1-2, with D unresolved. Germline CDR1 and CDR2: SEHNR and FQNEAQ (reference sequence). This CDR3 comprises 13 residues. V was trimmed by 1 base and J by 3 bases, leaving 6 bases between them. The chain's CDR3 is CASSLGEDYGYTF. The CDR3, as DNA: TGTGCCAGCAGCTTAGGTGAGGACTATGGCTACACCTTC.

V is TRBV15 and J is TRBJ1-2; the D gene is possibly TRBD1 (6 bases). Trimming left V 4 bases short and J 5 bases short, with 20 bases between. Germline assignment: CDR1 LNHNV and CDR2 YYDKDF (reference sequence). The CDR3 is 16 residues long. The CDR3 DNA is TGTGCCACCAGCAACCAGTTTAATCTAGGGGGTTATGGCTACACCTTC. Amino acids: CATSNQFNLGGYGYTF. Full variable domain (remainder filled in from reference TRBV15 and TRBJ1-2): DAMVIQNPRYQVTQFGKPVTLSCSQTLNHNVMYWYQQKSSQAPKLLFHYYDKDFNNEADTPDNFQSRRPNTSFCFLDIRSPGLGDTAMYLCATSNQFNLGGYGYTFGSGTRLTVV.

This sequence joins TRBV6-5 and TRBJ2-2; a weak D match, TRBD2 (6 bases). The CDR3 covers 13 residues. With 5 bases removed from V and 6 bases from J, the gap between germline ends came to 10 bases. Per the germline V gene, CDR1 is MNHEY and CDR2 is SVGAGI. Written as DNA, the CDR3 is TGTGCCAGCAGTCCGGGAGAGGCCGGGGAGCTGTTTTTT. It yields the protein CASSPGEAGELFF.

The CDR3 sequence is CASRTGVYEQYF. The CDR3 DNA reads as TGTGCCAGCAGGACAGGGGTATACGAGCAGTACTTC. V gene TRBV6-5 combines with J gene TRBJ2-7; the match to TRBD1 covers 8 bases. The CDR3 sequence is 12 residues long. After removal of 6 bases from V and 4 bases from J, the junction contained 2 bases not matched to a gene. Germline CDR1 is MNHEY and CDR2 is SVGAGI.

J is TRBJ1-1 and V is TRBV2, with D unclear. Trimming stripped 6 bases from V and 1 base from J, with 3 bases between. Germline values: CDR1 SNHLY, CDR2 FYNNEI. The CDR3 loop spans 11 amino acids. CDR3 loop: CASRTNTEAFF. The CDR3 DNA follows: TGTGCCAGCAGAACGAACACTGAAGCTTTCTTT.

This chain uses TRBV7-9 with TRBJ2-3; no definite D call. Germline V CDR1 and CDR2: SEHNR, FQNEAQ (reference sequence). The V gene lost 7 bases and the J gene lost 3 bases, with 11 bases spanning the gap. CDR3 length: 13 amino acids. The CDR3 is CASTRAVTDTQYF. CDR3 bases: TGTGCCAGCACCAGAGCAGTAACAGATACGCAGTATTTT.

The chain carries TRBV7-8 and TRBJ2-1, with D perhaps being TRBD1 or TRBD2 (5 bases each). V was trimmed by 1 base and J by 1 base, leaving 8 bases between them. CDR3 length equals 15 residues. CDR1 SGHVS and CDR2 FQNEAQ come from the germline V gene. This CDR3 reads CASSLEWGSYNEQFF. The DNA of the CDR3 is TGTGCCAGCAGCTTAGAGTGGGGGTCCTACAATGAGCAGTTCTTC.

This clone was counted a single time. The rearrangement joins TRBV7-3 to TRBJ2-5; 10 bases agree with TRBD1. Germline trimming cut 5 bases from V and 6 bases from J; bases unmatched to any gene: 3. Germline lookup yields CDR1 SGHTA and CDR2 FQGTGA. The CDR3 spans 13 residues. The CDR3, as DNA: TGTGCCAGCAGCGGCGACAGGGGGCAGACCCAGTACTTC. It encodes CASSGDRGQTQYF. Looking up the rest from reference TRBV7-3 and TRBJ2-5 gives the full variable domain: GAGVSQTPSNKVTEKGKYVELRCDPISGHTALYWYRQSLGQGPEFLIYFQGTGAADDSGLPNDRFFAVRPEGSVSTLKIQRTERGDSAVYLCASSGDRGQTQYFGPGTRLLVL.

This chain uses TRBV2 with TRBJ2-3; D could derive from TRBD1 or TRBD2 (5 bases each). Germline V gene sequence: CDR1 SNHLY, CDR2 FYNNEI. The V end lost 8 bases, the J end lost 4 bases, and 22 bases lay between the germline ends. CDR3 size: 16 residues. The CDR3 region has the DNA TGTGCCAGCGTTTGGGGAGCTGGGGGTAGGGCAGATACGCAGTATTTT. Residues: CASVWGAGGRADTQYF.

The gene calls are TRBV9 and TRBJ1-2; 7 bases are a match to TRBD1. V shed 3 bases, J shed 3 bases, and the junction held 2 bases outside the gene matches. This CDR3 has 13 amino acids. Germline V gene lookup returns CDR1 SGDLS and CDR2 YYNGEE. CDR3: CASSEGQYYGYTF. The CDR3 DNA follows: TGTGCCAGCAGCGAGGGACAGTACTATGGCTACACCTTC.

The chain couples TRBV9 to TRBJ2-5; 10 bases map to TRBD2. Per the germline V gene, CDR1 is SGDLS and CDR2 is YYNGEE. The J segment lost 5 bases and the V segment lost 0 bases, leaving 4 bases of the junction unmatched. The CDR3 consists of 15 residues. The chain's CDR3 is CASSVASGGAETQYF. The CDR3, as DNA: TGTGCCAGCAGCGTAGCCAGCGGGGGGGCGGAGACCCAGTACTTC.

The rearrangement joins TRBV4-3 to TRBJ1-1; D gene uncertain. Germline assignment: CDR1 LGHNA and CDR2 YSLEER. The CDR3 covers 15 residues. The V gene lost 0 bases and the J gene lost 1 base, with 9 bases spanning the gap. CDR3 region: CASSQDKSGNTEAFF. The CDR3 nucleotides read TGCGCCAGCAGCCAAGACAAGTCCGGGAACACTGAAGCTTTCTTT.